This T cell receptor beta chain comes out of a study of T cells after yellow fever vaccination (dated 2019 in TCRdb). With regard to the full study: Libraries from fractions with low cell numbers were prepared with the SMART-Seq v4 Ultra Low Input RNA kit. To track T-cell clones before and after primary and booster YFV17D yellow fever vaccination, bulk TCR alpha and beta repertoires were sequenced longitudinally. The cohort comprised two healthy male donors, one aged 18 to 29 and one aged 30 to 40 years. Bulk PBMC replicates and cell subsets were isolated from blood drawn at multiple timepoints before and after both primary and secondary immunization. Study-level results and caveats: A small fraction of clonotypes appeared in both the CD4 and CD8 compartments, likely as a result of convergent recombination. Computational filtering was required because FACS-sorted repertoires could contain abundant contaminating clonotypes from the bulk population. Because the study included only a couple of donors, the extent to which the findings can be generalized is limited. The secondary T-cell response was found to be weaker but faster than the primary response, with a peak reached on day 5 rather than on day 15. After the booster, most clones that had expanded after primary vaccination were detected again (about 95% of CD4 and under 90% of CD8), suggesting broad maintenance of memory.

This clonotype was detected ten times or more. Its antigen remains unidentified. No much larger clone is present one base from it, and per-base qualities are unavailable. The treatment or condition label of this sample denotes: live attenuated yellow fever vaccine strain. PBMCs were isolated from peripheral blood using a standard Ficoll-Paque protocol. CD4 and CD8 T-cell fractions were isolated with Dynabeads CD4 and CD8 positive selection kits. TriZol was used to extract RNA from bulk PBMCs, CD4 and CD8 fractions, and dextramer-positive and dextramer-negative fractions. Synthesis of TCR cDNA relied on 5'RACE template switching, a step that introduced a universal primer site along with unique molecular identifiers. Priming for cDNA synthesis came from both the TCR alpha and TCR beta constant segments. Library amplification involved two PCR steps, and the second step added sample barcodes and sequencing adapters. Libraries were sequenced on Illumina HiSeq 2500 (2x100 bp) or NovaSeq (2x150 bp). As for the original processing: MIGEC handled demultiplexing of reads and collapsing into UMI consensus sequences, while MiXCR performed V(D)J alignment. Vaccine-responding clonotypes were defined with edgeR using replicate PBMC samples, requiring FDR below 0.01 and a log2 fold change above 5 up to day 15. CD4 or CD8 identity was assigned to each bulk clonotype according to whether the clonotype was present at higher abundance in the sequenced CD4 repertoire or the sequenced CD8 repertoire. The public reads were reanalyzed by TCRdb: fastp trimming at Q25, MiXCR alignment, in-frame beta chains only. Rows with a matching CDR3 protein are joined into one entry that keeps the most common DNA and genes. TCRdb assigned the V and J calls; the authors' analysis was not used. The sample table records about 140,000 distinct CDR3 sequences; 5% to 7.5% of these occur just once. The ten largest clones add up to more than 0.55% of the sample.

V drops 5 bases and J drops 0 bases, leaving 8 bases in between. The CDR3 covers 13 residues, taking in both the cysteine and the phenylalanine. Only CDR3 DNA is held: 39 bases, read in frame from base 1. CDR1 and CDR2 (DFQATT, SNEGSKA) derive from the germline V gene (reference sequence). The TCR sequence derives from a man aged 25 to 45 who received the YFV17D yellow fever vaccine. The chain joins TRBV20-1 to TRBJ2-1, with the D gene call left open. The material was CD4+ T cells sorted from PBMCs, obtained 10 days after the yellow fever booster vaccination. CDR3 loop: CSAGVSSYNEQFF. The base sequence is TGCAGTGCTGGAGTCAGCTCCTACAATGAGCAGTTCTTC.